The T cell receptor beta chain under discussion was sequenced for a study of T-cell reconstitution after alpha-beta-depleted transplantation in children. This clonotype was observed a few times. CDR1 is SQVTM and CDR2 is ANQGSEA in the germline V gene. V lost 4 bases, J lost 8 bases, and 6 bases stayed unmatched. The CDR3 length is 13 residues. Researchers prepared the TCRbeta library using unique molecular identifiers, the study reports. TCRdb reanalysed the PCR reads using MiXCR and keeps one entry per CDR3 protein. Among 120,000 to 150,000 distinct CDR3 sequences listed, roughly 8.8% were seen once.

The sequence was collected from a female patient aged 2 to 10 who had a stem cell transplant for congenital amegakaryocytic thrombocytopenia, so the T cells may come from the graft donor. The sample consisted of PBMCs, mostly from graft donor cells, taken 180 days after TCRalphabeta/CD19-depleted stem cell transplant. The rearrangement uses TRBV29-1 and TRBJ2-1; 9 positions agree with TRBD2. The CDR3 nucleotides read TGCAGCGTTGGCGGGGGGGGCCCCCATGAGCAGTTCTTC. Protein sequence: CSVGGGGPHEQFF.